The 19 T cell receptor beta chains below all came from one sample that was sequenced in a study of blood T cells in healthy people across ages. Primed by a sample-barcoded 5' primer and a J-beta primer mix, a second PCR proceeded for roughly 6 to 12 cycles. Each CDR3 protein is one row after TCRdb ran MiXCR on the 5' RACE reads. Seen here are hundreds of thousands of distinct CDR3 sequences, 46% observed once, and the top ten hold 15% to 20%. The sequencing input was blood. These TCRs come from a man older than 75 in good health.

Regarding this clonotype: A much larger clone lies one base from this, so it may be a read error. The chain links TRBV4-3 to TRBJ2-1; a weak D match, TRBD1 (5 bases). V lost 3 bases and J 4 bases, leaving 16 bases between the germline ends. The CDR3 sequence is 16 residues long. Germline-derived CDR1 and CDR2 are LGHNA and YSLEER. The chain's CDR3 is CASSHPGQWTYNEQFF. In DNA, the CDR3 is TGCGCCAGCAGCCACCCCGGGCAGTGGACATACAATGAGCAGTTCTTC.

The chain recombines TRBV29-1 with TRBJ1-5; no firm D call. V was pared by 5 bases and J by 3 bases, with 14 bases between. The CDR3 runs to 14 residues. CDR1 is SQVTM, CDR2 ANQGSEA, per germline. The CDR3 bases are TGCAGCGTTACCCACGGAGTAAACAATCAGCCCCAGCATTTT. As protein: CSVTHGVNNQPQHF.

The genes are TRBV20-1 and TRBJ2-3; 9 nucleotides match TRBD1. The V and J ends lost 0 bases and 0 bases, in that order; junction bases with no gene match: 7. The CDR3 runs 17 residues. In germline, CDR1 is DFQATT, CDR2 SNEGSKA (reference sequence). CDR3 sequence (DNA): TGCAGTGCTAGAGATGTTCCGGGACAGGGAAGCACAGATACGCAGTATTTT. Translated, it gives CSARDVPGQGSTDTQYF.

This clonotype was counted a few times. CDR3 bases: TGCAGTGCTACCTCCCACACACTAAGCACAGATACGCAGTATTTT. Amino acid sequence: CSATSHTLSTDTQYF. The chain joins TRBV20-1 to TRBJ2-3, with unresolved D. The CDR3 is 15 residues long. The V end was cut by 4 bases, the J end by 0 bases, with 14 bases between. The germline gives CDR1 DFQATT, CDR2 SNEGSKA (reference sequence).

The chain recombines TRBV7-6 with TRBJ2-1, with 11 bases that match TRBD2. Germline V gives CDR1 SGHVS, CDR2 FNYEAQ. CDR3 length equals 19 residues. J was trimmed by 7 bases and V by 1 base; bases with no gene match: 15. In nucleotides, the CDR3 is TGTGCCAGCAGCTTAGGGGGGTCGGCTAGCGGGAGGAAAATAAATGAGCAGTTCTTC. Its protein is CASSLGGSASGRKINEQFF.

This clonotype was seen only a few times. In DNA, the CDR3 is TGTGCCAGCATACAAATGGGGCGGGGAATTTTCTACGAGCAGTACTTC. It encodes CASIQMGRGIFYEQYF. The V and J genes are TRBV28 and TRBJ2-7; D possibly corresponds to TRBD2 (6 bases). V was pared by 7 bases and J by 3 bases, with 22 bases between. The CDR3 has 16 amino acids. Germline CDR1 is MDHEN and CDR2 is SYDVKM. The whole variable domain, remainder taken from reference TRBV28 and TRBJ2-7, is DVKVTQSSRYLVKRTGEKVFLECVQDMDHENMFWYRQDPGLGLRLIYFSYDVKMKEKGDIPEGYSVSREKKERFSLILESASTNQTSMYLCASIQMGRGIFYEQYFGPGTRLTVT.

The rearrangement links TRBV5-4 to TRBJ1-2; D gene ambiguous. Germline V lookup: CDR1 SGHNT, CDR2 YYREEE (reference sequence). The CDR3 is made up of 16 amino acids. Deletions cut 4 bases from V and 8 bases from J, with 24 bases between. The CDR3 protein is CASSMERPEIHGGYTF. The CDR3 coding sequence is TGTGCCAGCAGCATGGAAAGGCCCGAGATACATGGCGGCTACACCTTC.

This clonotype was detected a few times. The rearrangement uses TRBV27 and TRBJ2-3; D possibly uses TRBD1 or TRBD2 (6 bases each). V shed 3 bases and J shed 4 bases, with 11 bases lying between them. Germline V gene sequence: CDR1 MNHEY, CDR2 SMNVEV (reference sequence). The CDR3 is made up of 14 amino acids. Written as DNA, the CDR3 is TGTGCCAGCAGTTTTGGGGGGCTCCCAGATACGCAGTATTTT. This translates into CASSFGGLPDTQYF.

V is TRBV7-9 and J is TRBJ1-1; D is possibly TRBD1 (5 bases). Trimming stripped 4 bases from V and 7 bases from J, with 16 bases between. Per the germline V gene, CDR1 is SEHNR and CDR2 is FQNEAQ (reference sequence). There are 14 residues in the CDR3. In DNA, the CDR3 is TGTGCCAGCAGCTCATTACTTAGCGACAGTGAAGCTTTCTTT. Protein sequence: CASSSLLSDSEAFF.

This clonotype appeared a few times. The V call is TRBV21-1, the J call TRBJ2-7; TRBD2, the table's D call, was not compared with the DNA. TRBV21-1 has pseudogene status. The CDR3 consists of 15 residues. The CDR3 reads CASSKVLAGVYEQYF. The CDR3 DNA is TGTGCCAGCAGCAAAGTTCTAGCGGGAGTATACGAGCAGTACTTC.

In the case of this clonotype: A read error may account for a junction end that differs from germline. V gene TRBV20-1 combines with J gene TRBJ2-3; D might be TRBD1 (6 bases). CDR1 is DFQATT, CDR2 SNEGSKA, per germline (reference sequence). This CDR3 has 14 amino acids. The CDR3 sequence: CSASTDARTDTQYF. The CDR3 nucleotides are TGCAGTGCCTCCACGGACGCAAGGACAGATACACAGTATTTT.

The J gene is TRBJ2-7, the V gene TRBV12-3 or TRBV12-4, with D possibly being TRBD1 (6 bases). With the DNA end fitting TRBJ2-5 better, the J assignment may be wrong. This CDR3 comprises 16 residues. The CDR3 DNA is TGTGCCAGCAGTCCAAGAATCCGGGACACCAGGGAGACCCAGTACTTC. It yields the protein CASSPRIRDTRETQYF.

The CDR3 sequence: CASSAESRETQYF. As DNA, the CDR3 is TGTGCCAGCAGCGCGGAGTCAAGAGAGACCCAGTACTTC. The chain recombines TRBV7-2 with TRBJ2-5; D is unclear. CDR3 length equals 13 residues. The V gene's germline CDR1 is SGHTA and CDR2 FQGNSA. Trimming pared 5 bases from V and 4 bases from J, leaving 11 bases between.

The rearrangement joins TRBV28 to TRBJ2-7; a possible D gene is TRBD1 (5 bases). This CDR3 has 12 amino acids. Germline V lookup: CDR1 MDHEN, CDR2 SYDVKM. The ends were cut back, 5 bases at V and 5 bases at J, with 10 bases in the middle. CDR3: CASSLPQDEQYF. Written as DNA, the CDR3 is TGTGCCAGCAGTCTCCCACAGGACGAGCAGTACTTC.

This clonotype was seen once. V and J are TRBV7-8 and TRBJ2-2, with 9 bases matching TRBD2. With 5 bases clipped from V and 6 bases from J, the junction kept 7 bases outside the gene matches. The germline gives CDR1 SGHVS, CDR2 FQNEAQ. The CDR3 length is 15 residues. For the CDR3, the DNA is TGTGCCAGCAGCCTCAGAGCGGGAGGACCCGGGGAGCTGTTTTTT. It is translated as CASSLRAGGPGELFF. Together with reference TRBV7-8 and TRBJ2-2, the CDR3 gives the full variable domain: GAGVSQSPRYKVAKRGQDVALRCDPISGHVSLFWYQQALGQGPEFLTYFQNEAQLDKSGLPSDRFFAERPEGSVSTLKIQRTQQEDSAVYLCASSLRAGGPGELFFGEGSRLTVL.

This chain connects TRBV7-2 to TRBJ2-1; tentative D call: TRBD1 (6 bases). CDR3 length: 19 residues. Germline CDR1 is SGHTA and CDR2 is FQGNSA. V lost 1 base and J lost 0, with 19 bases in between. The CDR3 DNA reads TGTGCCAGCAGCTTAGGGTCAGGGGAACTCCCAATCTCCTACAATGAGCAGTTCTTC. The encoded protein is CASSLGSGELPISYNEQFF. The full variable domain, in which reference TRBV7-2 and TRBJ2-1 provide the parts outside the CDR3, is GAGVSQSPSNKVTEKGKDVELRCDPISGHTALYWYRQSLGQGLEFLIYFQGNSAPDKSGLPSDRFSAERTGGSVSTLTIQRTQQEDSAVYLCASSLGSGELPISYNEQFFGPGTRLTVL.

This clonotype was detected a few times. This may come from a read error, since a much larger clone is one base off. The rearrangement joins TRBV20-1 to TRBJ1-2, with D perhaps TRBD1 (6 bases). V lost 8 bases and J lost 0, with 13 bases in between. The germline gives CDR1 DFQATT, CDR2 SNEGSKA (reference sequence). The CDR3 length is 13 residues. The CDR3 is CSTPQGSNYGYTF. The CDR3 DNA is TGCAGTACTCCACAGGGATCTAACTATGGCTACACCTTC.

The J gene is TRBJ2-2, the V gene TRBV28, with D tentatively TRBD2 (6 bases). CDR3 length: 19 residues. The germline CDR1 and CDR2 sequences are MDHEN and SYDVKM. The V gene lost 8 bases and the J gene lost 0 bases, with 25 bases spanning the gap. The chain's CDR3 is CASRSRGGYGTSNTGELFF. The CDR3 nucleotides are TGTGCCAGCCGGTCCAGAGGAGGGTACGGGACTTCGAACACCGGGGAGCTGTTTTTT.

This clonotype was recorded a few times. The chain has TRBV28 and TRBJ2-7; 9 bases are shared with TRBD2. The CDR3 is made up of 19 amino acids. CDR1 is MDHEN, CDR2 SYDVKM, per germline. V trimming: 3 bases; J trimming: 6 bases; junction bases outside the gene matches: 21. The CDR3 loop is CASSLPPLGAGGPIREQYF. The CDR3, as DNA: TGTGCCAGCAGTTTGCCCCCCCTTGGAGCGGGAGGCCCAATTCGCGAGCAGTACTTC.